This T cell receptor (beta chain) emerged from a study of cytomegalovirus exposure and HLA in healthy donors. Study at large: An analysis done earlier identified 117 million unique TCR beta sequences from approximately 180 million T cells.

Details on this clone: Its antigen remains unknown.

The PCR employed 60 Vbeta primers together with 13 Jbeta primers. Data came from immunoSEQ multiplex PCR; TCRdb stores just in-frame clones and leaves some out. Among 110,000 or so clones listed, around 73% were seen once. Whole-study results and caveats: In presence/absence analyses, roughly uniform sequencing depth across donors was assumed.

Sequenced material: PBMCs. The TCR comes from a woman in her 30s in good health and CMV-seropositive.

In DNA form, the CDR3 reads TGTGCCAGCAGTTCCAGGGCATCGAAAGCTGAAGCTTTCTTT. The encoded protein is CASSSRASKAEAFF. This chain links TRBV27 with TRBJ1-1; D may be TRBD1 (5 bases). V gave up 4 bases and J gave up 6 bases, with 15 bases separating them. Germline V lookup: CDR1 MNHEY, CDR2 SMNVEV (reference sequence). The CDR3 contains 14 residues.